This T cell receptor beta chain came from a study of CD8 T cells in Susac syndrome. With random hexamers, about 0.5 to 1 ug RNA was reverse transcribed. TCRdb fed the immunoSEQ multiplex PCR reads into MiXCR, producing one record per CDR3 protein. The table has 130,000 or so distinct CDR3 sequences, around 75% seen once. Blood CD8+ and CD4+ T cells underwent high-throughput TCR beta sequencing. The multiple sclerosis controls were treatment-naive patients, and their relapsing-remitting disease was stable or active. Negative isolation was used for CD8+ and CD4+ T cells, and FACS enrichment was applied to TEMRA cells. CDR1 and CDR2 from the germline V gene are SGHRS and YFSETQ. Between the trimmed V and J ends, which lost 4 bases and 1 base, there was a span of 11 bases. This CDR3 has 14 residues.

The sequenced material came from CD8+ T cells from PBMCs. The chain couples TRBV5-1 to TRBJ1-2; D unresolved. The receptor was isolated from a human donor with multiple sclerosis. The CDR3 sequence is CASSPEADNYGYTF. DNA of the CDR3: TGCGCCAGCAGCCCAGAGGCCGATAACTATGGCTACACCTTC.